This entry is about one T cell receptor delta chain. Its antigen remains unknown. The data are from a study of Vδ1+ human thymocytes. Study-level points and caveats: Despite high sort purity, about 20% of thymic T cell receptor delta sequences were Vdelta2. In the thymus, TRG and TRD repertoires looked highly polyclonal with Gaussian CDR3 lengths.

Germline loops: CDR1 TSWWSYY, CDR2 QGS. The CDR3 is 18 residues long. Trimming took 2 bases from V and 0 from J, leaving 19 bases between them. Extracted RNA was reverse transcribed into cDNA. The CDR3 regions were amplified by multiplex PCR from V-gene primers to a constant-region primer. TCRdb reprocessed the multiplex PCR reads using CATT. The data contain about 55,000 delta-chain clones, more than 15% of them singletons. The chain combines TRDV1 with TRDJ1; D uncertain. The TCR comes from a boy under two years old who had congenital heart surgery. Sequenced material: Vdelta1+ gamma-delta thymocytes from the thymus. This sample's subset: FACS-sorted CD3+ TCRalphabeta- TCRVdelta1+ TCRVdelta2- thymocytes. CDR3: CALGEKGVGRWDTDKLIF. CDR3 nucleotides: TGTGCTCTTGGGGAAAAGGGAGTAGGGCGATGGGACACCGATAAACTCATCTTT.